This T cell receptor beta chain was captured by sequencing in a study of a mutant IDH1 vaccine in newly diagnosed glioma. Overall study results and limits: There were vaccine-induced immune responses in roughly 95% of the patients.

The CDR3 has 13 residues. CDR1 and CDR2 (germline): SNHLY, FYNNEI. Unmatched junction bases numbered 4, after V lost 10 bases and J lost 0 bases. Comment on this clone: Antigen specificity is unknown.

Measured with immunoSEQ multiplex PCR; TCRdb has only the in-frame clones, and not every one. The sample has 45,000 or so clones; about 88% are singletons. Sample time point: week 35, safety follow-up. One vaccine dose held 300 ug of mutant IDH1 20-mer peptide and came with topical imiquimod. The chain joins TRBV2 to TRBJ2-7; 9 bases are a match to TRBD2. This receptor was taken from a middle-aged woman with glioma. The sequencing used PBMCs, collected from a glioma patient whose treatment included an IDH1 peptide vaccine. The CDR3 region is CATMTSGSYEQYF. DNA for the CDR3: TGTGCCACTATGACTAGCGGCTCCTACGAGCAGTACTTC. Looking up the rest from reference TRBV2 and TRBJ2-7 gives the full variable domain: EPEVTQTPSHQVTQMGQEVILRCVPISNHLYFYWYRQILGQKVEFLVSFYNNEISEKSEIFDDQFSVERPDGSNFTLKIRSTKLEDSAMYFCATMTSGSYEQYFGPGTRLTVT.